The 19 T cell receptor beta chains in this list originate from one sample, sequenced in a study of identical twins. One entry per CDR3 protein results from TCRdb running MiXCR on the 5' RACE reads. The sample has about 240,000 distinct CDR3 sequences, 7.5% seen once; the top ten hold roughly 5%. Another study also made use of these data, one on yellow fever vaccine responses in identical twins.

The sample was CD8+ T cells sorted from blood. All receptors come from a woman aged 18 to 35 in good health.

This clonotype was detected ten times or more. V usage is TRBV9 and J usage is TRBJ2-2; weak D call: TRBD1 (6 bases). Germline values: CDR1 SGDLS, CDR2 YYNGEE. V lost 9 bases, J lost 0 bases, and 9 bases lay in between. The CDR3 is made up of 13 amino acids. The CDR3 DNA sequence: TGTGCCACGCAGGGGTCGAACACCGGGGAGCTGTTTTTT. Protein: CATQGSNTGELFF.

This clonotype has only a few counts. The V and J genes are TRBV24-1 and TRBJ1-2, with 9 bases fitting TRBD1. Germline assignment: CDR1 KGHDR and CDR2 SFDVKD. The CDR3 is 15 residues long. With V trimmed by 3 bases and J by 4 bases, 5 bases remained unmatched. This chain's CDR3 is CATSDTGGSAYGYTF. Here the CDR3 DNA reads TGTGCCACCAGTGATACAGGGGGCTCAGCCTATGGCTACACCTTC.

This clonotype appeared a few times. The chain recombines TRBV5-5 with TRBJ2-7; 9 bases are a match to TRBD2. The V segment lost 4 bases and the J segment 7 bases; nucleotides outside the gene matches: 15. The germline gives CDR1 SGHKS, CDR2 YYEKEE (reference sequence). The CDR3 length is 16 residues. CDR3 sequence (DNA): TGTGCCAGCAGCAAGAGACTAGCGGCGACAGACGGAGAGCAGTACTTC. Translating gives CASSKRLAATDGEQYF. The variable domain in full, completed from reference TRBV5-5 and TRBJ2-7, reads DAGVTQSPTHLIKTRGQQVTLRCSPISGHKSVSWYQQVLGQGPQFIFQYYEKEERGRGNFPDRFSARQFPNYSSELNVNALLLGDSALYLCASSKRLAATDGEQYFGPGTRLTVT.

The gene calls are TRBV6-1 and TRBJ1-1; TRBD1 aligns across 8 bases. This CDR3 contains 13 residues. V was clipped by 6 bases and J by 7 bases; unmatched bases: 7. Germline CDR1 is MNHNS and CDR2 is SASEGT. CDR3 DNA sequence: TGTGCCAGCAGCCTGACAGGGGCGCTTGAAGCTTTCTTT. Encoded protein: CASSLTGALEAFF.

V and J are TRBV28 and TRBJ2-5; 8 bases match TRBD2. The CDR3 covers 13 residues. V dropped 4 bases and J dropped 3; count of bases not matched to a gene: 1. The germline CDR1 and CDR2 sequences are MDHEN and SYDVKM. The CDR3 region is CASSWGLEETQYF. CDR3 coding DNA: TGTGCCAGCAGTTGGGGACTAGAAGAGACCCAGTACTTC.

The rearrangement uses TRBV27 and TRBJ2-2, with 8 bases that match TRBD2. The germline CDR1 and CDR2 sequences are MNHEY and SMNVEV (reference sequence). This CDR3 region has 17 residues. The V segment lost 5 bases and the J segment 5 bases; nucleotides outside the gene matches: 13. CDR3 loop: CASSPIFREGPTGELFF. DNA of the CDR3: TGTGCCAGCAGTCCCATTTTTCGGGAGGGCCCGACCGGGGAGCTGTTTTTT.

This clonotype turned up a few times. The CDR3 DNA sequence: TGTGCCAGCGCCGTCCCAGGGGGGGCGCGCTACGAGCAGTACTTC. This sequence encodes CASAVPGGARYEQYF. The rearrangement joins TRBV6-1 to TRBJ2-7; D might be TRBD1 or TRBD2, each matching 7 bases. Trimming pared 8 bases from V and 3 bases from J, leaving 20 bases between. Germline CDR1 and CDR2: MNHNS and SASEGT. This CDR3 is built from 15 residues.

The CDR3 reads CASSSTGLYEQYF. DNA for the CDR3: TGTGCCAGCAGCTCGACAGGTCTCTACGAGCAGTACTTC. The V and J genes are TRBV7-3 and TRBJ2-7, with D maybe TRBD1 (6 bases). The CDR3 totals 13 residues. CDR1 is SGHTA and CDR2 is FQGTGA in the germline V gene. V lost 4 bases and J lost 3, with 10 bases in between.

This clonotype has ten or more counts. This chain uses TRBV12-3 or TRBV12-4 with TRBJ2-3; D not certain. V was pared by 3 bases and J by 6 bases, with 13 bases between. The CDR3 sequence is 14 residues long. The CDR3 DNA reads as TGTGCCAGCAGTTTCGCCCGAGATCGGGATACGCAGTATTTT. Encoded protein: CASSFARDRDTQYF.

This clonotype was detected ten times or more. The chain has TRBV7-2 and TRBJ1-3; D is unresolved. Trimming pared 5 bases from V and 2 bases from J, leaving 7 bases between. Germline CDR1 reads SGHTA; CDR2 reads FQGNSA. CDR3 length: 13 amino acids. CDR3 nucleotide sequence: TGTGCCAGCAGCCGGATGGCTGGAAACACCATATATTTT. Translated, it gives CASSRMAGNTIYF. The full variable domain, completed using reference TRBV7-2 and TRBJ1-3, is GAGVSQSPSNKVTEKGKDVELRCDPISGHTALYWYRQSLGQGLEFLIYFQGNSAPDKSGLPSDRFSAERTGGSVSTLTIQRTQQEDSAVYLCASSRMAGNTIYFGEGSWLTVV.

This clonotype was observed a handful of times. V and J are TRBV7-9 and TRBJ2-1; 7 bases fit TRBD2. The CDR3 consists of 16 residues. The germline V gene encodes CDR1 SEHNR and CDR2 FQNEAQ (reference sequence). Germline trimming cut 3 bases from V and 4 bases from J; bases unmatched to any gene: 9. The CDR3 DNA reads TGTGCCAGCAGCTTGGGGCCTAGCGGCTCTTACAATGAGCAGTTCTTC. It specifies CASSLGPSGSYNEQFF.

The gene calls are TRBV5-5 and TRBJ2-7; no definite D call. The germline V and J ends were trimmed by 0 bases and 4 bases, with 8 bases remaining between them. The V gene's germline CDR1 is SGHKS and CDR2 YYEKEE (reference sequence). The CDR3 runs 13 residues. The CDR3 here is CASSLVETYEQYF. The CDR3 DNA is TGTGCCAGCAGCTTGGTTGAGACTTACGAGCAGTACTTC. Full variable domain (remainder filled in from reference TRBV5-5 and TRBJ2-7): DAGVTQSPTHLIKTRGQQVTLRCSPISGHKSVSWYQQVLGQGPQFIFQYYEKEERGRGNFPDRFSARQFPNYSSELNVNALLLGDSALYLCASSLVETYEQYFGPGTRLTVT.

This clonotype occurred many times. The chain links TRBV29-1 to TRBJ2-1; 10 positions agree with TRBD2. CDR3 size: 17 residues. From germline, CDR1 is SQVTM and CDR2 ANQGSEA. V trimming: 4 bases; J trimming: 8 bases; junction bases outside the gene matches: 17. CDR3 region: CSVVARVASGRVDEQFF. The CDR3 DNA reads TGCAGCGTTGTGGCCCGGGTTGCCAGCGGGAGGGTCGATGAGCAGTTCTTC.

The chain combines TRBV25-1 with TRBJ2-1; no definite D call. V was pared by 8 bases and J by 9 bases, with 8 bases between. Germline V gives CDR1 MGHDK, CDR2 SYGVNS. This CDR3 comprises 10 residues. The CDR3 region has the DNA TGTGCCAGCGAATTGGGTGAGCAGTTCTTC. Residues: CASELGEQFF.

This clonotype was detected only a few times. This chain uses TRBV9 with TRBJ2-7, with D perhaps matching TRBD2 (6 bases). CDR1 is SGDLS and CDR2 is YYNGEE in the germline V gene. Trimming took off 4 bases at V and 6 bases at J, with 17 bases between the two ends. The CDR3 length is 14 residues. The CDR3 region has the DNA TGTGCCAGCAGCCCGGGGAGCGGGTCGGGCGAGCAGTACGTC. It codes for CASSPGSGSGEQYV.

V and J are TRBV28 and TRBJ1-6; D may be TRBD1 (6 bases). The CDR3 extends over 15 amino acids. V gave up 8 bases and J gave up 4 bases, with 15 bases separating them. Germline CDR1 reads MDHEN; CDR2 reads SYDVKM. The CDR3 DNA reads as TGTGCCAGCGTATCGGGGGGCCTGTATAATTCACCCCTCCACTTT. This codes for CASVSGGLYNSPLHF.

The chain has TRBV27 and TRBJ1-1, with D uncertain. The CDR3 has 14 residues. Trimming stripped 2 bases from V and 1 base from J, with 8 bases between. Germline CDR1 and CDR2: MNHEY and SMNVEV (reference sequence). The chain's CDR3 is CASSLGPGNTEAFF. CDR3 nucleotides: TGTGCCAGCAGTTTAGGCCCAGGGAACACTGAAGCTTTCTTT.

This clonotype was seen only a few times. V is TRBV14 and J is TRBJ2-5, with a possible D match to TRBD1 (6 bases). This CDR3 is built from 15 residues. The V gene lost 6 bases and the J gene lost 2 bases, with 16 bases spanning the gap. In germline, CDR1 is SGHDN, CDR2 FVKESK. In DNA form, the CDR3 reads TGTGCCAGCAGAGCGGACGGGACACCGCAAGAGACCCAGTACTTC. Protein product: CASRADGTPQETQYF.

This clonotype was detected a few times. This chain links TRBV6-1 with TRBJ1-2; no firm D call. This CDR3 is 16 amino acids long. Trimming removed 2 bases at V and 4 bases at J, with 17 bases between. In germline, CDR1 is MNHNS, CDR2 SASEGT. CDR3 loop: CASSESAPGKSYGYTF. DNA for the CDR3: TGTGCCAGCAGTGAAAGTGCCCCGGGAAAGTCCTATGGCTACACCTTC.